What follows are 26 T cell receptor beta chains derived from one specimen sequenced in a study of T cell responses to AZD1222 COVID-19 vaccine. TCRdb's table, derived via immunoSEQ multiplex PCR, lists solely in-frame clones and lacks some. The sample shows around 120,000 clones, 75% to 90% of them seen only once. Sequencing used peripheral blood, obtained on day 0 of AZD1222 vaccination. The receptors originated from an adult in good health.

As DNA, the CDR3 is TGTGCCAGCAGCCAAGAGAACAGGTACGAGCAGTACTTC. It codes for CASSQENRYEQYF. This chain links TRBV3-1 (or the pseudogene TRBV3-2) with TRBJ2-7; D perhaps matches TRBD1 (5 bases). V was trimmed by 0 bases and J by 4 bases, leaving 7 bases between them. The length of the CDR3 is 13 residues. Germline lookup yields CDR1 LGHDT and CDR2 YNNKEL (reference sequence).

The chain recombines TRBV7-2 with TRBJ1-3, with D unresolved. Trimming took off 1 base at V and 7 bases at J, with 8 bases between the two ends. The length of the CDR3 is 13 residues. Germline-derived CDR1 and CDR2 are SGHTA and FQGNSA. The CDR3, as DNA: TGTGCCAGCAGCTTAGGGGGAGCGAACACCATATATTTT. This translates into CASSLGGANTIYF.

This clone was detected only once. The chain carries TRBV9 and TRBJ1-6; D call uncertain. CDR1 and CDR2 (germline): SGDLS, YYNGEE. The CDR3 spans 12 residues. The ends were cut back, 2 bases at V and 10 bases at J, with 7 bases in the middle. As DNA, the CDR3 is TGTGCCAGCAGCGTGAGCGGCTCACCCCTCCACTTT. Translated: CASSVSGSPLHF. Variable domain in full (rest from reference TRBV9 and TRBJ1-6): DSGVTQTPKHLITATGQRVTLRCSPRSGDLSVYWYQQSLDQGLQFLIQYYNGEERAKGNILERFSAQQFPDLHSELNLSSLELGDSALYFCASSVSGSPLHFGNGTRLTVT.

There are a few counts of this clone. The chain couples TRBV29-1 to TRBJ2-1; the D call may be TRBD1 or TRBD2 (5 bases each). V lost 4 bases and J lost 8, with 12 bases in between. The CDR3 runs 12 residues. From germline, CDR1 is SQVTM and CDR2 ANQGSEA. The CDR3 region is CSVGDGLHEQFF. DNA of the CDR3: TGCAGCGTTGGGGACGGGCTCCATGAGCAGTTCTTC.

The V call is TRBV5-5, the J call TRBJ2-5; 9 bases align to TRBD2. The germline CDR1 and CDR2 sequences are SGHKS and YYEKEE (reference sequence). CDR3 size: 16 residues. V gave up 4 bases and J gave up 2 bases; unmatched junction bases: 9. The DNA for the CDR3 is TGTGCCAGCAGCCTGGGACTAGCAGTAGGGCAAGAGACCCAGTACTTC. Protein product: CASSLGLAVGQETQYF.

This chain uses TRBV9 with TRBJ2-3; D is possibly TRBD2 (6 bases). Looked up from germline, CDR1 is SGDLS and CDR2 is YYNGEE. The CDR3 is 17 residues long. V gave up 0 bases and J gave up 8 bases, with 22 bases separating them. The CDR3: CASSVEGSSVSVGTQYF. The CDR3 DNA follows: TGTGCCAGCAGCGTAGAGGGCTCTAGCGTTTCTGTGGGTACGCAGTATTTT.

This clone appeared a single time. The chain joins TRBV5-1 to TRBJ1-2; D is possibly TRBD1 (5 bases). This CDR3 has 13 amino acids. The V end was cut by 3 bases, the J end by 2 bases, with 8 bases between. Germline-derived CDR1 and CDR2 are SGHRS and YFSETQ. Here the CDR3 reads CASSSQGNYGYTF. CDR3 nucleotide sequence: TGCGCCAGCAGCTCTCAGGGCAACTATGGCTACACCTTC.

This chain joins TRBV7-2 and TRBJ2-7, with 12 bases aligning to TRBD2. This CDR3 has 16 residues. In germline, CDR1 is SGHTA, CDR2 FQGNSA. J was trimmed by 4 bases and V by 1 base; bases with no gene match: 5. The CDR3 reads CASSLGLAGGVYEQYF. The CDR3 DNA reads TGTGCCAGCAGCTTAGGGCTAGCGGGAGGGGTATACGAGCAGTACTTC. Full variable domain (rest looked up from reference TRBV7-2 and TRBJ2-7): GAGVSQSPSNKVTEKGKDVELRCDPISGHTALYWYRQSLGQGLEFLIYFQGNSAPDKSGLPSDRFSAERTGGSVSTLTIQRTQQEDSAVYLCASSLGLAGGVYEQYFGPGTRLTVT.

As DNA, the CDR3 is TGTGCCAGCAGCGACGGTGTGGGACAATACGAGCAGTACTTC. Protein sequence: CASSDGVGQYEQYF. V gene TRBV11-2 combines with J gene TRBJ2-7, with D perhaps TRBD1 (6 bases). Germline V gives CDR1 SGHAT, CDR2 FQNNGV. The CDR3 contains 14 residues. V was shortened by 5 bases and J by 4 bases, with 15 bases between the two germline ends.

This clone appeared a single time. V usage is TRBV5-4 and J usage is TRBJ2-3; D not certain. This CDR3 region has 15 residues. CDR1 SGHNT and CDR2 YYREEE come from the germline V gene (reference sequence). V was shortened by 1 base and J by 6 bases, with 15 bases between the two germline ends. The CDR3 coding sequence is TGTGCCAGCAGCTTGAGAGCTGTCGTGTCGGATACGCAGTATTTT. The encoded protein is CASSLRAVVSDTQYF.

The rearrangement joins TRBV19 to TRBJ1-5; no clear D gene. Per germline, CDR1 LNHDA and CDR2 SQIVND (reference sequence). The CDR3 sequence is 16 residues long. The V end was cut by 7 bases, the J end by 2 bases, with 18 bases between. The CDR3 here is CASTVRPGGGNQPQHF. CDR3 DNA sequence: TGTGCCAGTACGGTACGGCCCGGCGGTGGCAATCAGCCCCAGCATTTT. Combining the CDR3 with reference TRBV19 and TRBJ1-5 gives the whole variable domain DGGITQSPKYLFRKEGQNVTLSCEQNLNHDAMYWYRQDPGQGLRLIYYSQIVNDFQKGDIAEGYSVSREKKESFPLTVTSAQKNPTAFYLCASTVRPGGGNQPQHFGDGTRLSIL.

This chain uses TRBV5-1 with TRBJ2-7; the match to TRBD2 covers 9 bases. The V gene's germline CDR1 is SGHRS and CDR2 YFSETQ. V shed 3 bases and J 0 bases; nucleotides not matched to a gene: 10. The CDR3 has 17 residues. The CDR3 is CASSSYSSGVSSYEQYF. Written as DNA, the CDR3 is TGCGCCAGCAGCTCGTATTCTAGCGGGGTTAGCTCCTACGAGCAGTACTTC.

This CDR3 is CASSLAGGAAGANVLTF. CDR3 DNA: TGTGCCAGCAGCTTAGCGGGGGGCGCGGCTGGGGCCAACGTCCTGACTTTC. The chain recombines TRBV7-2 with TRBJ2-6; D is perhaps TRBD1 or TRBD2 (6 bases each). V lost 0 bases and J 2 bases, leaving 11 bases between the germline ends. Germline loops: CDR1 SGHTA, CDR2 FQGNSA. CDR3 length: 17 amino acids.

V and J are TRBV5-1 and TRBJ2-1, with D perhaps TRBD1 or TRBD2 (6 bases each). The CDR3 runs to 16 residues. CDR1 is SGHRS, CDR2 YFSETQ, per germline. Trimming removed 6 bases from V and 0 bases from J, with 16 bases in between. In DNA, the CDR3 is TGCGCCAGCACCCGTCGAGGGGGGAGCTCCTACAATGAGCAGTTCTTC. Its translation is CASTRRGGSSYNEQFF. Filled out from reference TRBV5-1 and TRBJ2-1, the complete variable domain reads KAGVTQTPRYLIKTRGQQVTLSCSPISGHRSVSWYQQTPGQGLQFLFEYFSETQRNKGNFPGRFSGRQFSNSRSEMNVSTLELGDSALYLCASTRRGGSSYNEQFFGPGTRLTVL.

CDR3 DNA: TGTGCCAGCAGTTTCAGGGCCCAGGATACGGAGTACTTC. Protein sequence: CASSFRAQDTEYF. The rearrangement uses TRBV12-3 or TRBV12-4 and TRBJ2-7, with a weak D call TRBD1 (5 bases). This CDR3 is built from 13 residues. V was pared by 3 bases and J by 11 bases, with 17 bases between.

This clone appeared a few times. V gene TRBV5-4 combines with J gene TRBJ2-1; 9 bases fit TRBD2. The CDR3 length is 15 residues. Germline CDR1 and CDR2: SGHNT and YYREEE (reference sequence). Unmatched junction bases numbered 12, after V lost 5 bases and J lost 9 bases. DNA of the CDR3: TGTGCCAGCAGTGAAGCAGGGACTAGCTTACCTGAGCAGTTCTTC. This gives the protein CASSEAGTSLPEQFF.

V gene TRBV7-8 combines with J gene TRBJ1-1; D might be TRBD1 (6 bases). The CDR3 has 14 amino acids. Trimming shortened V by 6 bases and J by 3 bases, and 14 bases separated the two germline ends. The germline gives CDR1 SGHVS, CDR2 FQNEAQ. CDR3 bases: TGTGCCAGCAGGGAATCAACAGGGTACACTGAAGCTTTCTTT. Its translation: CASRESTGYTEAFF.

This clone was observed a handful of times. The chain joins TRBV27 to TRBJ2-1; 11 bases agree with TRBD1. V was pared by 10 bases and J by 9 bases, with 14 bases of the junction left unmatched. The CDR3 loop spans 15 amino acids. Germline V gene data show CDR1 as MNHEY and CDR2 as SMNVEV (reference sequence). In DNA, the CDR3 is TGTGCCACACAACAGAGGACAGGGGGCTTTGGTGAGCAGTTCTTC. Translation gives CATQQRTGGFGEQFF.

The J gene is TRBJ2-1, the V gene TRBV14; 16 bases are shared with TRBD2. With 4 bases clipped from V and 8 bases from J, the junction kept 8 bases outside the gene matches. CDR1 and CDR2 from the germline V gene are SGHDN and FVKESK. The CDR3 covers 17 residues. The CDR3 region is CASSPGLAGGLGDEQFF. The CDR3 DNA follows: TGTGCCAGCAGCCCGGGACTAGCGGGGGGGCTGGGCGATGAGCAGTTCTTC.

CDR3 sequence reads: CASSARRGSNEKLFF. The CDR3 bases are TGTGCCAGCAGCGCCCGAAGGGGGTCTAATGAAAAACTGTTTTTT. The chain couples TRBV9 to TRBJ1-4; D is perhaps TRBD1 (6 bases). Germline V lookup: CDR1 SGDLS, CDR2 YYNGEE. The CDR3 totals 15 residues. Trimming stripped 3 bases from V and 3 bases from J, with 12 bases between.

The V and J genes are TRBV3-1 (or the pseudogene TRBV3-2) and TRBJ1-2; D not resolved. Germline loops: CDR1 LGHDT, CDR2 YNNKEL (reference sequence). The CDR3 runs to 15 residues. The ends were cut back, 0 bases at V and 1 base at J, with 9 bases in the middle. CDR3 sequence reads: CASSQDRHFNYGYTF. The CDR3 nucleotides are TGTGCCAGCAGCCAAGACAGGCACTTTAACTATGGCTACACCTTC.

As concerns this clone: This specimen includes other DNA sequences encoding the same CDR3. The CDR3 nucleotides are TGTGCCAGCAGCCAAGCCACGGGCCCCTACGAGCAGTACTTC. Translating it yields CASSQATGPYEQYF. The chain uses TRBV14 and TRBJ2-7; D is uncertain. Trimming cost V 1 base and J 2 bases, with 9 bases left between them. The germline V gene has CDR1 SGHDN and CDR2 FVKESK. The CDR3 contains 14 residues.

The chain has TRBV18 and TRBJ1-6, with TRBD1 matching 11 bases. Trimming removed 4 bases from V and 9 bases from J; junction bases left unmatched: 8. Germline V CDR1 and CDR2: KGHSH, LQKENI. This CDR3 is built from 16 residues. Written as DNA, the CDR3 is TGTGCCAGCTCACGGACAGGGGGCACCATCGGTTCACCCCTCCACTTT. Translation: CASSRTGGTIGSPLHF.

The chain combines TRBV12-5 with TRBJ2-5; weak D call: TRBD2 (5 bases). CDR3 size: 12 residues. CDR1 and CDR2 from the germline V gene are LGHNT and FRNRAP. Trimming pared 6 bases from V and 5 bases from J, leaving 10 bases between. CDR3 residues: CASGPSGETQYF. As DNA, the CDR3 is TGTGCTAGTGGGCCCTCGGGGGAGACCCAGTACTTC. The entire variable domain, with the rest obtained from reference TRBV12-5 and TRBJ2-5, is as follows: DARVTQTPRHKVTEMGQEVTMRCQPILGHNTVFWYRQTMMQGLELLAYFRNRAPLDDSGMPKDRFSAEMPDATLATLKIQPSEPRDSAVYFCASGPSGETQYFGPGTRLLVL.

This chain uses TRBV5-1 with TRBJ1-1, with D maybe TRBD1 (6 bases). V lost 7 bases and J 2 bases, leaving 9 bases between the germline ends. CDR3 length: 12 residues. Germline loops: CDR1 SGHRS, CDR2 YFSETQ. The CDR3 here is CASGQQNTEAFF. The DNA for the CDR3 is TGCGCCAGCGGACAGCAAAACACTGAAGCTTTCTTT.

The rearrangement joins TRBV10-3 to TRBJ2-3; 10 nucleotides line up with TRBD1. The CDR3 extends over 14 amino acids. Losses at the gene ends were 10 bases for V and 4 bases for J; bases not matched to a gene: 8. Germline assignment: CDR1 ENHRY and CDR2 SYGVKD. The CDR3 nucleotides are TGTGCCAGCCGACAGGGGGCTGAGGCAGATACGCAGTATTTT. Its protein product is CASRQGAEADTQYF.